The next 18 T cell receptor beta chains were all read from a single sample in a study of T cells in localized non-small cell lung cancer. Produced via immunoSEQ multiplex PCR; TCRdb's table is partial and in-frame only. Among approximately 45,000 clones listed, 81% were seen once. The source was peripheral blood mononuclear cells, collected before any cancer treatment. The source of these receptors is a man aged 40-75 years with stage III lung adenocarcinoma.

The chain combines TRBV4-1 with TRBJ2-6; 7 positions match TRBD1. The CDR3 runs 18 residues. Trimming at V came to 4 bases and at J to 0 bases, leaving 9 bases not matched to a gene. Germline CDR1 reads MGHRA; CDR2 reads YSYEKL. Written as DNA, the CDR3 is TGCGCCAGCAGCCCCCAGGGGGAAGTGGGCTCTGGGGCCAACGTCCTGACTTTC. This translates into CASSPQGEVGSGANVLTF.

This chain links TRBV5-4 with TRBJ2-7, with a tentative D call TRBD1 (5 bases). This CDR3 has 15 amino acids. Per the germline V gene, CDR1 is SGHNT and CDR2 is YYREEE (reference sequence). The ends were cut back, 2 bases at V and 3 bases at J, with 15 bases in the middle. The CDR3: CASSFQGMVDYEQYF. CDR3 coding DNA: TGTGCCAGCAGCTTTCAGGGAATGGTGGACTACGAGCAGTACTTC.

The J gene is TRBJ2-2, the V gene TRBV20-1; TRBD2 is a possible D gene (5 bases). The CDR3 is 11 amino acids. Germline assignment: CDR1 DFQATT and CDR2 SNEGSKA (reference sequence). V lost 6 bases, J lost 7 bases, and 9 bases lay in between. The CDR3: CSASLGGELFF. CDR3 DNA: TGCAGTGCCTCACTAGGCGGGGAGCTGTTTTTT.

In DNA form, the CDR3 reads TGTGCCAGCAGTTTACGCCTCGGTAGCAACCTGAACACCGGGGAGCTGTTTTTT. This translates into CASSLRLGSNLNTGELFF. V usage is TRBV27 and J usage is TRBJ2-2; D call uncertain. The CDR3 consists of 18 residues. V was clipped by 2 bases and J by 1 base, with 17 bases between them. CDR1 MNHEY and CDR2 SMNVEV come from the germline V gene (reference sequence).

This clone was seen only once. V usage is TRBV5-6 and J usage is TRBJ2-5; D gene ambiguous. The CDR3 runs to 15 residues. CDR1 is SGHDT and CDR2 is YYEEEE in the germline V gene. V was clipped by 1 base and J by 0 bases, with 10 bases between them. CDR3 coding DNA: TGTGCCAGCAGCTTGATGCCCCCGTACCAAGAGACCCAGTACTTC. The encoded protein is CASSLMPPYQETQYF.

In this sample, this clone turned up a few times. The chain combines TRBV6-5 with TRBJ1-5; D ambiguous. The CDR3 is 15 residues long. From germline, CDR1 is MNHEY and CDR2 SVGAGI. V shed 7 bases and J shed 5 bases, with 18 bases lying between them. The CDR3 nucleotides read TGTGCCAGCAAACACGGCTGGCAGAGAGATCAGCCCCAGCATTTT. Translated: CASKHGWQRDQPQHF.

J is TRBJ2-5 and V is TRBV9, with D perhaps matching TRBD2 (5 bases). V dropped 8 bases and J dropped 5 bases, with 16 bases sitting between them. Germline CDR1 and CDR2: SGDLS and YYNGEE. The CDR3 sequence is 13 residues long. In DNA, the CDR3 is TGTGCCAGTTCGGGGAGTAGAGGGGAGACCCAGTACTTC. This codes for CASSGSRGETQYF.

The J gene is TRBJ2-1, the V gene TRBV5-4; a weak D match, TRBD1 (6 bases). The germline V gene encodes CDR1 SGHNT and CDR2 YYREEE (reference sequence). This CDR3 has 16 residues. V was pared by 3 bases and J by 9 bases, with 22 bases between. DNA of the CDR3: TGTGCCAGCAGCTGGGGTGGGACACTTAAACGCGGTGAGCAGTTCTTC. As protein: CASSWGGTLKRGEQFF.

V is TRBV2 and J is TRBJ2-7, with no clear D. The CDR3 is made up of 11 amino acids. Germline CDR1 and CDR2: SNHLY and FYNNEI. Trimming removed 6 bases from V and 4 bases from J, with 7 bases in between. The DNA of the CDR3 is TGTGCCAGCAGCGTCACATACGAGCAGTACTTC. This gives the protein CASSVTYEQYF.

The gene calls are TRBV19 and TRBJ2-5, with D possibly matching TRBD2 (5 bases). CDR3 length: 15 amino acids. In germline, CDR1 is LNHDA, CDR2 SQIVND (reference sequence). V dropped 3 bases and J dropped 2 bases, with 13 bases sitting between them. The CDR3 sequence is CASSIGGRLQETQYF. Here the CDR3 DNA reads TGTGCCAGTAGTATTGGAGGACGGTTACAAGAGACCCAGTACTTC. The full variable domain, its missing parts supplied by reference TRBV19 and TRBJ2-5, is DGGITQSPKYLFRKEGQNVTLSCEQNLNHDAMYWYRQDPGQGLRLIYYSQIVNDFQKGDIAEGYSVSREKKESFPLTVTSAQKNPTAFYLCASSIGGRLQETQYFGPGTRLLVL.

The genes are TRBV5-1 and TRBJ1-2, with 8 bases that match TRBD1. Trimming removed 1 base from V and 8 bases from J; junction bases left unmatched: 1. Germline V lookup: CDR1 SGHRS, CDR2 YFSETQ. The length of the CDR3 is 12 residues. The CDR3 sequence: CASSLSGGGYTF. The DNA for the CDR3 is TGCGCCAGCAGCTTGTCAGGGGGCGGCTACACCTTC.

The sample holds one count of this clone. The rearrangement joins TRBV4-2 to TRBJ2-7; the D gene is possibly TRBD2 (7 bases). V shed 5 bases and J shed 9 bases, with 14 bases lying between them. Germline V gene lookup returns CDR1 LGHNA and CDR2 YNFKEQ. This CDR3 is built from 12 residues. The chain's CDR3 is CASSLGGPGQYF. CDR3 sequence (DNA): TGTGCCAGCAGCTTGGGGGGGCCGGGGCAGTACTTC.

The chain recombines TRBV11-3 with TRBJ2-1; the D gene is possibly TRBD2 (7 bases). The germline V gene encodes CDR1 SGHNT and CDR2 YENEEA. Trimming took off 4 bases at V and 2 bases at J, with 12 bases between the two ends. The CDR3 runs to 15 residues. Here the CDR3 DNA reads TGTGCCAGCAGCTGGGAGGGGGGGCCCTACAATGAGCAGTTCTTC. This gives the protein CASSWEGGPYNEQFF.

This chain connects TRBV4-1 to TRBJ2-2; D not certain. The CDR3 loop spans 13 amino acids. With 4 bases removed from V and 5 bases from J, the gap between germline ends came to 8 bases. The germline V gene has CDR1 MGHRA and CDR2 YSYEKL. The CDR3 bases are TGCGCCAGCAGCCCCTCTTCTACCGGGGAGCTGTTTTTT. Residues: CASSPSSTGELFF.

The chain has TRBV6-4 and TRBJ2-3; D is possibly TRBD2 (6 bases). V was pared by 2 bases and J by 0 bases, with 6 bases between. Germline CDR1 MRHNA, CDR2 SNTAGT. This CDR3 has 14 residues. The CDR3: CASSDGTSTDTQYF. Here the CDR3 DNA reads TGTGCCAGCAGTGACGGGACTAGCACAGATACGCAGTATTTT.

This chain uses TRBV9 with TRBJ2-2; 7 nucleotides line up with TRBD2. After removal of 4 bases from V and 4 bases from J, the junction contained 13 bases not matched to a gene. This CDR3 has 17 residues. Germline V CDR1 and CDR2: SGDLS, YYNGEE. The CDR3 loop is CASSSLVGRGGTGELFF. The DNA of the CDR3 is TGTGCCAGCAGCTCACTAGTAGGGAGGGGAGGCACCGGGGAGCTGTTTTTT. The full variable domain, its missing parts supplied by reference TRBV9 and TRBJ2-2, is DSGVTQTPKHLITATGQRVTLRCSPRSGDLSVYWYQQSLDQGLQFLIQYYNGEERAKGNILERFSAQQFPDLHSELNLSSLELGDSALYFCASSSLVGRGGTGELFFGEGSRLTVL.

V and J are TRBV30 and TRBJ2-5; TRBD2 is a possible D gene (6 bases). Trimming took off 0 bases at V and 2 bases at J, with 13 bases between the two ends. The germline CDR1 and CDR2 sequences are GTSNPN and SVGIG (reference sequence). There are 15 residues in the CDR3. For the CDR3, the DNA is TGTGCCTGGAGTGTAGTCCTCGCGGGGCAAGAGACCCAGTACTTC. Translated, it gives CAWSVVLAGQETQYF.

The chain is built from TRBV2 and TRBJ1-2; D gene ambiguous. Trimming removed 6 bases from V and 4 bases from J, with 15 bases in between. This CDR3 has 14 residues. Germline CDR1 and CDR2: SNHLY and FYNNEI. CDR3 residues: CASRRTLVPYGYTF. The CDR3 DNA reads TGTGCCAGCAGGAGGACCTTGGTACCCTATGGCTACACCTTC.